The 28 T cell receptor beta chains in this list originate from one sample, sequenced in a study of cytomegalovirus exposure and HLA in healthy donors. The study ran its PCR with 60 Vbeta and 13 Jbeta primers. Assay used: immunoSEQ multiplex PCR; TCRdb lists only in-frame clones, some missing. The sample contains around 120,000 clones, over 70% of which appear only once. Sequenced material: PBMCs. The origin of the receptors is a woman in her fifties or sixties in good health and CMV-seropositive.

The genes are TRBV4-1 and TRBJ1-4, with D perhaps matching TRBD1 (5 bases). Germline V gives CDR1 MGHRA, CDR2 YSYEKL. V was cut by 4 bases and J by 4 bases, with 16 bases left in between. CDR3 size: 16 residues. The CDR3, as DNA: TGCGCCAGCAGCCGAGCCCCTGGGGGGAGTAATGAAAAACTGTTTTTT. Translation gives CASSRAPGGSNEKLFF.

The V gene is TRBV25-1, the J gene TRBJ2-3; 10 bases match TRBD1. CDR3 length: 16 amino acids. Germline assignment: CDR1 MGHDK and CDR2 SYGVNS. The ends lost 3 bases at V and 3 bases at J; junction bases unmatched: 6. The CDR3 reads CASSESDRGLTDTQYF. DNA for the CDR3: TGTGCCAGCAGTGAGTCCGACAGGGGGCTGACAGATACGCAGTATTTT.

This clone was observed a single time. V and J are TRBV7-9 and TRBJ1-2; perhaps TRBD1 as D (6 bases). CDR3 length: 16 residues. CDR1 SEHNR and CDR2 FQNEAQ come from the germline V gene (reference sequence). V was cut by 1 base and J by 7 bases, with 19 bases left in between. CDR3 protein: CASSLGGSGVKSGYTF. CDR3 DNA: TGTGCCAGCAGCTTAGGGGGTTCAGGGGTTAAGAGTGGCTACACCTTC.

The chain carries TRBV15 and TRBJ2-2; 9 bases agree with TRBD2. This CDR3 contains 18 residues. Per the germline V gene, CDR1 is LNHNV and CDR2 is YYDKDF (reference sequence). Trimming cost V 0 bases and J 6 bases; bases outside gene matches: 11. The CDR3 region is CATSRDRAGGPEAGELFF. The CDR3 region has the DNA TGTGCCACCAGCAGAGATCGGGCGGGAGGGCCCGAGGCCGGGGAGCTGTTTTTT.

The chain joins TRBV6-5 to TRBJ1-1; possible D gene TRBD1, 5 bases. Germline V gene data show CDR1 as MNHEY and CDR2 as SVGAGI. V lost 2 bases and J lost 2, with 15 bases in between. The CDR3 is 16 amino acids. CDR3 loop: CASSYAQGGVNTEAFF. The CDR3 DNA reads TGTGCCAGCAGTTACGCCCAGGGCGGAGTCAACACTGAAGCTTTCTTT.

The V and J genes are TRBV2 and TRBJ2-3; TRBD2 matches at 10 bases. Trimming at V came to 5 bases and at J to 1 base, leaving 3 bases not matched to a gene. Germline-derived CDR1 and CDR2 are SNHLY and FYNNEI. The CDR3 totals 15 residues. Here the CDR3 DNA reads TGTGCCAGCAGTATCGGACTAGCGGGCACAGATACGCAGTATTTT. Translation gives CASSIGLAGTDTQYF.

The gene calls are TRBV30 and TRBJ1-1; unclear D gene. Per germline, CDR1 GTSNPN and CDR2 SVGIG (reference sequence). The CDR3 totals 13 residues. Trimming pared 8 bases from V and 0 bases from J, leaving 13 bases between. The CDR3 loop is CASAQTMNTEAFF. As DNA, the CDR3 is TGTGCCAGCGCACAAACCATGAACACTGAAGCTTTCTTT.

V and J are TRBV10-3 and TRBJ1-3; tentative D call: TRBD1 (5 bases). V was clipped by 6 bases and J by 2 bases, with 14 bases between them. The CDR3 is made up of 15 amino acids. The germline V gene encodes CDR1 ENHRY and CDR2 SYGVKD. DNA of the CDR3: TGTGCCATCAGAGCGACAGAGACCGCTGGAAACACCATATATTTT. It encodes CAIRATETAGNTIYF.

The rearrangement uses TRBV25-1 and TRBJ1-2; 10 bases map to TRBD1. Trimming took 4 bases from V and 4 from J; bases not matched to a gene: 3. CDR1 MGHDK and CDR2 SYGVNS come from the germline V gene. The CDR3 totals 14 residues. CDR3 protein: CASSGQGASYGYTF. The CDR3 nucleotides are TGTGCCAGCAGTGGACAGGGGGCGAGCTATGGCTACACCTTC.

The chain has TRBV6-5 and TRBJ2-7; D unresolved. The CDR3 totals 14 residues. The germline V and J ends were trimmed by 0 bases and 2 bases, with 8 bases remaining between them. Germline lookup yields CDR1 MNHEY and CDR2 SVGAGI. The CDR3: CASSYSPGTYEQYF. The CDR3 nucleotides are TGTGCCAGCAGTTACTCTCCAGGTACCTACGAGCAGTACTTC.

The chain recombines TRBV7-3 with TRBJ2-2; a possible D gene is TRBD2 (5 bases). CDR1 is SGHTA, CDR2 FQGTGA, per germline. This CDR3 is built from 13 residues. Trimming pared 1 base from V and 6 bases from J, leaving 6 bases between. CDR3 residues: CASSLKEAGELFF. CDR3 nucleotides: TGTGCCAGCAGCTTAAAGGAGGCCGGGGAGCTGTTTTTT. The variable domain in full, completed from reference TRBV7-3 and TRBJ2-2, reads GAGVSQTPSNKVTEKGKYVELRCDPISGHTALYWYRQSLGQGPEFLIYFQGTGAADDSGLPNDRFFAVRPEGSVSTLKIQRTERGDSAVYLCASSLKEAGELFFGEGSRLTVL.

The chain combines TRBV7-2 with TRBJ1-2; TRBD1 matches at 7 bases. Losses at the gene ends were 5 bases for V and 0 bases for J; bases not matched to a gene: 3. Per the germline V gene, CDR1 is SGHTA and CDR2 is FQGNSA. This CDR3 has 14 residues. CDR3 residues: CASSPGGANYGYTF. The CDR3 DNA reads TGTGCCAGCAGCCCAGGGGGAGCTAACTATGGCTACACCTTC.

The CDR3 loop reads CASSLGSENGETQYF. As DNA, the CDR3 is TGTGCCAGCAGCCTCGGCAGCGAGAATGGAGAGACCCAGTACTTC. The chain links TRBV7-3 to TRBJ2-5; no firm D call. Germline-derived CDR1 and CDR2 are SGHTA and FQGTGA. The germline V and J ends were trimmed by 5 bases and 4 bases, with 17 bases remaining between them. The CDR3 totals 15 residues.

This chain joins TRBV18 and TRBJ1-2; possible D gene TRBD1, 6 bases. This CDR3 is built from 15 residues. V gave up 1 base and J gave up 8 bases, with 17 bases separating them. Germline lookup yields CDR1 KGHSH and CDR2 LQKENI. The CDR3 DNA reads as TGTGCCAGCTCACCACGGTCCCCAGGGGCGGAGGGCTACACCTTC. This encodes CASSPRSPGAEGYTF.

The V gene is TRBV2, the J gene TRBJ2-7; 9 bases are a match to TRBD2. J gave up 0 bases and V 5 bases, and 8 bases lay outside the gene matches. This CDR3 is 16 amino acids long. CDR1 is SNHLY, CDR2 FYNNEI, per germline. The CDR3 sequence: CASSTGLARYSYEQYF. The CDR3 bases are TGTGCCAGCAGTACCGGACTAGCGCGATACTCCTACGAGCAGTACTTC.

This clone was found a few times. This chain links TRBV30 with TRBJ2-3; D is perhaps TRBD2 (5 bases). This CDR3 comprises 13 residues. The V gene's germline CDR1 is GTSNPN and CDR2 SVGIG (reference sequence). V was cut by 2 bases and J by 8 bases, with 14 bases left in between. For the CDR3, the DNA is TGTGCCTGGAGTTTAAACATAGAGGGTACGCAGTATTTT. It encodes CAWSLNIEGTQYF.

The chain uses TRBV7-2 and TRBJ2-3; TRBD2 matches 15 bases. The germline V gene encodes CDR1 SGHTA and CDR2 FQGNSA. This CDR3 has 16 residues. The V gene end was trimmed by 5 bases and the J gene end by 6 bases; junction bases not matched to a gene: 6. In nucleotides, the CDR3 is TGTGCCAGCAGCCCCCGCGGGACTAGCGGGAGGGATACGCAGTATTTT. This codes for CASSPRGTSGRDTQYF.

The chain recombines TRBV4-1 with TRBJ1-2; tentatively, D is TRBD1 (5 bases). The CDR3 has 13 residues. Trimming took off 1 base at V and 8 bases at J, with 11 bases between the two ends. CDR1 is MGHRA, CDR2 YSYEKL, per germline. CDR3 protein: CASSQVGLGGYTF. Written as DNA, the CDR3 is TGCGCCAGCAGCCAAGTGGGGCTGGGAGGCTACACCTTC.

The chain joins TRBV5-1 to TRBJ1-5; TRBD1 aligns across 11 bases. Germline loops: CDR1 SGHRS, CDR2 YFSETQ. The CDR3 loop spans 15 amino acids. The V segment lost 2 bases and the J segment 6 bases; nucleotides outside the gene matches: 4. CDR3 region: CASSLSGQGAQPQHF. CDR3 coding DNA: TGCGCCAGCAGCTTATCTGGACAGGGGGCTCAGCCCCAGCATTTT.

The sample holds a few counts of this clone. The genes are TRBV4-1 and TRBJ2-7; 12 nucleotides line up with TRBD1. The length of the CDR3 is 14 residues. V was clipped by 4 bases and J by 7 bases; unmatched bases: 5. Germline V gives CDR1 MGHRA, CDR2 YSYEKL. The CDR3 coding sequence is TGCGCCAGCAGCCCCCGGGACAGGGGGCTTGAGCAGTACTTC. It is translated as CASSPRDRGLEQYF.

This clone showed up just once. The chain joins TRBV25-1 to TRBJ1-1, with 9 bases matching TRBD1. Germline CDR1 MGHDK, CDR2 SYGVNS. There are 14 residues in the CDR3. J lost 4 bases, V lost 5 bases, and 5 bases had no gene match. The DNA for the CDR3 is TGTGCCAGCAGTCGCGGGACAGGGATCACTGAAGCTTTCTTT. Translation gives CASSRGTGITEAFF.

The chain uses TRBV6-6 and TRBJ2-2; no definite D call. V was shortened by 7 bases and J by 6 bases, with 6 bases between the two germline ends. CDR1 and CDR2 (germline): MNHNY, SVGAGI (reference sequence). The CDR3 length is 11 residues. This CDR3 is CASTLAGELFF. CDR3 coding DNA: TGTGCCAGCACCTTAGCCGGGGAGCTGTTTTTT.

The V and J genes are TRBV6-4 and TRBJ2-1; weak D call: TRBD2 (7 bases). CDR1 and CDR2 from the germline V gene are MRHNA and SNTAGT. The CDR3 is 15 amino acids. V was clipped by 3 bases and J by 8 bases, with 17 bases between them. CDR3 in DNA: TGTGCCAGCAGTGAAGTGACAGGCGGGGGAGATGAGCAGTTCTTC. This gives the protein CASSEVTGGGDEQFF.

The chain couples TRBV7-2 to TRBJ2-7; 9 nucleotides agree with TRBD1. The CDR3 consists of 14 residues. CDR1 SGHTA and CDR2 FQGNSA come from the germline V gene. The ends lost 4 bases at V and 2 bases at J; junction bases unmatched: 3. CDR3 amino acids: CASSSDRGTYEQYF. The CDR3 nucleotides read TGTGCCAGCAGCTCGGACAGGGGAACCTACGAGCAGTACTTC.

The CDR3, as DNA: TGTGCCAGCAGCCCTACTCACAATGAGCAGTTCTTC. Translating gives CASSPTHNEQFF. The chain recombines TRBV11-1 with TRBJ2-1; D is ambiguous. Trimming cost V 5 bases and J 5 bases, with 7 bases left between them. Germline assignment: CDR1 SGHAT and CDR2 FQDESV (reference sequence). The CDR3 contains 12 residues.

V and J are TRBV7-2 and TRBJ2-2, with D possibly being TRBD2 (7 bases). CDR1 is SGHTA and CDR2 is FQGNSA in the germline V gene. The length of the CDR3 is 17 residues. Trimming pared 2 bases from V and 6 bases from J, leaving 19 bases between. In DNA, the CDR3 is TGTGCCAGCAGCTTACGGAGGGGGGGCGCCAAGGCCGGGGAGCTGTTTTTT. Protein: CASSLRRGGAKAGELFF.

Only a few counts were recorded for this clone. This chain connects TRBV2 to TRBJ2-7; 7 bases map to TRBD2. Germline V lookup: CDR1 SNHLY, CDR2 FYNNEI. This CDR3 spans 16 amino acids. The V segment lost 8 bases and the J segment 1 base; nucleotides outside the gene matches: 14. CDR3 sequence: CASAGTSGTVSYEQYF. In DNA form, the CDR3 reads TGTGCCAGCGCCGGCACGAGCGGGACGGTGTCCTACGAGCAGTACTTC.

The rearrangement uses TRBV5-1 and TRBJ1-6; a weak D match, TRBD1 (6 bases). The germline V and J ends were trimmed by 0 bases and 2 bases, with 21 bases remaining between them. The CDR3 loop spans 20 amino acids. Germline CDR1 SGHRS, CDR2 YFSETQ. CDR3 nucleotides: TGCGCCAGCAGCTTGGAGCCCAGGGGATCGAATAAGGCCTATAATTCACCCCTCCACTTT. It specifies CASSLEPRGSNKAYNSPLHF.